The clone carrying this T cell receptor (beta chain) occurred a few times. The data were taken from a study of T cells after yellow fever vaccination. The length of the CDR3 is 14 residues. Germline V gene sequence: CDR1 LNHDA, CDR2 SQIVND (reference sequence). V lost 5 bases, J lost 4 bases, and 12 bases lay in between. Each CDR3 protein gets one entry after TCRdb re-called the 5' RACE reads with MiXCR. The table includes some 550,000 distinct CDR3 sequences, over 15% detected once. V is TRBV19 and J is TRBJ2-1; D perhaps matches TRBD1 (6 bases). The sequence was obtained from a man under 40 who received the YFV17D yellow fever vaccine. The material was PBMCs, obtained 15 days after the yellow fever booster vaccination. The CDR3 DNA follows: TGTGCCAGTAGTGGGCAGGGGCCATACAATGAGCAGTTCTTC. This gives the protein CASSGQGPYNEQFF.